The clone carrying this T cell receptor beta chain was counted once. The sample is drawn from a study of blood T cell repertoires in COVID-19. Study as a whole: Spain, Italy and the United States supplied samples that represented acute and convalescent COVID-19. Nucleic acid was either cDNA or gDNA, and it came from T cells, B-cell-depleted T cells, or PBMCs.

Authors' data handling: Scientists estimated how many nucleated cells there were by amplifying reference gene primers. TCRdb's table, derived via immunoSEQ multiplex PCR, lists solely in-frame clones and lacks some. The V and J calls and clone size were taken over from that table, and D and trimming were inferred from the DNA. The data show approximately 200,000 clones, approximately 84% seen once. This CDR3 comprises 16 residues. The V end lost 7 bases, the J end lost 5 bases, and 23 bases lay between the germline ends. CDR1 and CDR2 from the germline V gene are MDHEN and SYDVKM. V is TRBV28 and J is TRBJ2-5; TRBD1 is a possible D gene (6 bases). The sample was peripheral blood. This sequence originates from a man aged 50 to 60 who had recovered from COVID-19. The DNA of the CDR3 is TGTGCCAGCAAGGGTATGGGGGCTTTTGTTCCGGAGACCCAGTACTTC. It yields the protein CASKGMGAFVPETQYF.